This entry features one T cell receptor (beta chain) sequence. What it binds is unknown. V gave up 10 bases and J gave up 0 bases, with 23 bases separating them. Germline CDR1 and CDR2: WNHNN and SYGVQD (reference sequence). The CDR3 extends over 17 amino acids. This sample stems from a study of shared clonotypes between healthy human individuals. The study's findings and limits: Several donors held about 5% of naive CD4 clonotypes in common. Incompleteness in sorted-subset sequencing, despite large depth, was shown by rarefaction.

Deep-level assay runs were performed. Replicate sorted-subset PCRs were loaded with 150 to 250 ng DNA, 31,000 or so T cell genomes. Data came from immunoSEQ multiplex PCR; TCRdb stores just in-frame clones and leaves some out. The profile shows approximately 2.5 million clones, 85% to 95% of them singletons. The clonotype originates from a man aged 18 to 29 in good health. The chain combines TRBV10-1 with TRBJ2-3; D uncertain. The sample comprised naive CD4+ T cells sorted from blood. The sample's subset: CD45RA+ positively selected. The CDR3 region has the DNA TGCGCCACCGATCGACCGATTATTCCGACTAGCACAGATACGCAGTATTTT. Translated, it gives CATDRPIIPTSTDTQYF.